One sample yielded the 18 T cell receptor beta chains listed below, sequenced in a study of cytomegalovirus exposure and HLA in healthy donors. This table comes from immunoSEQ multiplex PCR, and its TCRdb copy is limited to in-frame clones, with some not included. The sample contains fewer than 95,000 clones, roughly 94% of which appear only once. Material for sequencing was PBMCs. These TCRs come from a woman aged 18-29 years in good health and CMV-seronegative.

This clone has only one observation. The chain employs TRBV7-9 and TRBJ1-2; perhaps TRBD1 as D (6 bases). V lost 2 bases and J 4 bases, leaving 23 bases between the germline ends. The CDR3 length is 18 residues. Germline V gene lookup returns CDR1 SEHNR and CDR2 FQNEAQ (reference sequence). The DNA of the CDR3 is TGTGCCAGCAGCTTAAGGTCCCCGTCCACACAGGGTTCCTATGGCTACACCTTC. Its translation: CASSLRSPSTQGSYGYTF.

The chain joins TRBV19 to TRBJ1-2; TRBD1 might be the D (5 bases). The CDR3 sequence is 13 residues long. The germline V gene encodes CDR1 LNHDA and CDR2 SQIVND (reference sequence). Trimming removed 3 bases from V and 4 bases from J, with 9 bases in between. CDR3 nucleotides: TGTGCCAGTAGTATCAGCAGGGTCTATGGCTACACCTTC. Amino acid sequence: CASSISRVYGYTF.

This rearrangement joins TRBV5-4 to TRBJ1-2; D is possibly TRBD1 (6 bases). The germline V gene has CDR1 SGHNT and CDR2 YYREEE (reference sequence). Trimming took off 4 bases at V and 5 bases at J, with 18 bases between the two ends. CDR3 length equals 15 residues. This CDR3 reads CASSPGAGTHYGYTF. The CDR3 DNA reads TGTGCCAGCAGCCCAGGGGCAGGTACCCATTATGGCTACACCTTC.

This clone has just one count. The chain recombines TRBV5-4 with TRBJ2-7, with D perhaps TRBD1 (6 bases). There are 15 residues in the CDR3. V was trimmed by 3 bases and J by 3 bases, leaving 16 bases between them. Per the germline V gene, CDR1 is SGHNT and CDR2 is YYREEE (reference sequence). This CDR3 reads CASSYATGIDYEQYF. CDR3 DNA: TGTGCCAGCAGCTACGCCACAGGGATTGACTACGAGCAGTACTTC.

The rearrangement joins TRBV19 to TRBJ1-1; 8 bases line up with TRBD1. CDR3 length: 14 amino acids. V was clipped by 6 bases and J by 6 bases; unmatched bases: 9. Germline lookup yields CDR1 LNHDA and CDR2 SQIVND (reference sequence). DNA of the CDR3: TGTGCCAGTAGCAGCTCACAGGGGGACCCTGAAGCTTTCTTT. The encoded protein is CASSSSQGDPEAFF.

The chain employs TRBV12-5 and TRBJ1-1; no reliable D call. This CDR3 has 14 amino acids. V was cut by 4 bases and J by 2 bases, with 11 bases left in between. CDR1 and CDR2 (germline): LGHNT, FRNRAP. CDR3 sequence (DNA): TGTGCTAGTGGTTCAGGCAGGTTAAACACTGAAGCTTTCTTT. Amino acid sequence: CASGSGRLNTEAFF.

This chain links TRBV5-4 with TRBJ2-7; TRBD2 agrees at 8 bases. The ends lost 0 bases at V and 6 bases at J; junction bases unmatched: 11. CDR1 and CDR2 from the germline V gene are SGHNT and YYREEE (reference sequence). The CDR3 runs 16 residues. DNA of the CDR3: TGTGCCAGCAGCTTGGACTGGAACGGGGGGGCGATCGAGCAGTACTTC. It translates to CASSLDWNGGAIEQYF.

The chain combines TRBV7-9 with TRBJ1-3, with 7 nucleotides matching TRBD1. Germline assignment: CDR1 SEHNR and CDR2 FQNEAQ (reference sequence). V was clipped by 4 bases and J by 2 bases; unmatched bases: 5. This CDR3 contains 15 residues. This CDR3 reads CASSSEGTAGNTIYF. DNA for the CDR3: TGTGCCAGCAGCTCAGAAGGGACAGCTGGAAACACCATATATTTT.

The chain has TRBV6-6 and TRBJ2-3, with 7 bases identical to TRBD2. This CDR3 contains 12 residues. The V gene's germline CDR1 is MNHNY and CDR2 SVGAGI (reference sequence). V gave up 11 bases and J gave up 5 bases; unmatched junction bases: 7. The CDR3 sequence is CAAGERKDTQYF. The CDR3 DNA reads TGTGCCGCGGGGGAGAGAAAAGATACGCAGTATTTT.

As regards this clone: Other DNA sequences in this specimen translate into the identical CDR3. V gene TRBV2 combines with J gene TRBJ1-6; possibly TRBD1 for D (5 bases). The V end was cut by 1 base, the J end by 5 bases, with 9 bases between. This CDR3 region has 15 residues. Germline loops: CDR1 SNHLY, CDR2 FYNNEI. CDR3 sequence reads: CASSEGRVNNSPLHF. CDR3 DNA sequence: TGTGCCAGCAGTGAAGGCAGGGTCAATAATTCACCCCTCCACTTT. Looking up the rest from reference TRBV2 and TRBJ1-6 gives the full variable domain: EPEVTQTPSHQVTQMGQEVILRCVPISNHLYFYWYRQILGQKVEFLVSFYNNEISEKSEIFDDQFSVERPDGSNFTLKIRSTKLEDSAMYFCASSEGRVNNSPLHFGNGTRLTVT.

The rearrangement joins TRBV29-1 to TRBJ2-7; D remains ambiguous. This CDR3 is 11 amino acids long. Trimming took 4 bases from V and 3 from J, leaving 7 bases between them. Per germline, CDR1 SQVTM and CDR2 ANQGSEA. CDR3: CSVGSLYEQYF. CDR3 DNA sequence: TGCAGCGTTGGCAGTCTCTACGAGCAGTACTTC.

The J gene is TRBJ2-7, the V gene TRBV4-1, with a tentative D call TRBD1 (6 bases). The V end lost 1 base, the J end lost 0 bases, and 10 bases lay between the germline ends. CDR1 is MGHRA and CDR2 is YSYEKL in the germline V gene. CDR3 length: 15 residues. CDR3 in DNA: TGCGCCAGCAGCCAAGTGCAGGGGTTCTCCTACGAGCAGTACTTC. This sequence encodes CASSQVQGFSYEQYF.

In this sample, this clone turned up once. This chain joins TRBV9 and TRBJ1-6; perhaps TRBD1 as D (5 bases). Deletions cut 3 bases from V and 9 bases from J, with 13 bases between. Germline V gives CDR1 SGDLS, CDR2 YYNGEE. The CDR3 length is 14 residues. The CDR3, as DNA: TGTGCCAGCAGCGCTTCCGGGGGGGGTTCACCCCTCCACTTT. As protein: CASSASGGGSPLHF.

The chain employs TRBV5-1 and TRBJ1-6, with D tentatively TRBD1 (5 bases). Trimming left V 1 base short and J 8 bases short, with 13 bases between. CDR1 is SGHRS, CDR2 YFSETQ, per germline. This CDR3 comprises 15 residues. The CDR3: CASSLSRAGDSPLHF. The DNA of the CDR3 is TGCGCCAGCAGCTTGTCCAGGGCGGGAGATTCACCCCTCCACTTT.

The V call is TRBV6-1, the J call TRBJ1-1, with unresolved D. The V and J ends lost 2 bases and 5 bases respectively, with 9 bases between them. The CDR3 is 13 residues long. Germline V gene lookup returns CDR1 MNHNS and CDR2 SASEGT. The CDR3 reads CASSEPQITEAFF. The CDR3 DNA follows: TGTGCCAGCAGTGAACCGCAGATAACTGAAGCTTTCTTT.

This chain's CDR3 is CASSSGTGKNEQFF. CDR3 DNA sequence: TGTGCCAGCAGCTCCGGGACAGGGAAGAATGAGCAGTTCTTC. The V and J genes are TRBV6-6 and TRBJ2-1; 9 nucleotides match TRBD1. Germline CDR1 reads MNHNY; CDR2 reads SVGAGI (reference sequence). The CDR3 has 14 amino acids. V trimming: 6 bases; J trimming: 7 bases; junction bases outside the gene matches: 7.

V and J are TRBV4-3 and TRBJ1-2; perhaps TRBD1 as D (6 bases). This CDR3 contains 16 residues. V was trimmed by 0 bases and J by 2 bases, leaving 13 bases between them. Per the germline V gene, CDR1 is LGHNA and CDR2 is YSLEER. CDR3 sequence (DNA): TGCGCCAGCAGCCAAGATCCACAGGGCCCAAACTATGGCTACACCTTC. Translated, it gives CASSQDPQGPNYGYTF.

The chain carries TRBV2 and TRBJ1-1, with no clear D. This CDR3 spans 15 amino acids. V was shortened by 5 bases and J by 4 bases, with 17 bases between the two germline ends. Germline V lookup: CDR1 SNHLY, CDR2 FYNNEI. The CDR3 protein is CASSPTNPRSTEAFF. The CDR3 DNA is TGTGCCAGCAGTCCGACCAACCCGAGGAGCACTGAAGCTTTCTTT.